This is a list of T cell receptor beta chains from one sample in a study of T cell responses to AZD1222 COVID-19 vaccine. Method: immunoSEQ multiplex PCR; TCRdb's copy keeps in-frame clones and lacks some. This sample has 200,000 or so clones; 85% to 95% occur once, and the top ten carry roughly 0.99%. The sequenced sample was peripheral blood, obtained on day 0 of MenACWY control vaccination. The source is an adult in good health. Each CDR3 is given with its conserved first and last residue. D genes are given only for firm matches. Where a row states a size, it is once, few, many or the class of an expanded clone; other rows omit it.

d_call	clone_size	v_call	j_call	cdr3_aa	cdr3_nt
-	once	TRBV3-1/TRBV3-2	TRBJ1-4	CASSPRDTIAEKLFF	TGTGCCAGCAGCCCCCGGGACACTATCGCCGAAAAACTGTTTTTT
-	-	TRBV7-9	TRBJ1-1	CASSPLGQYTEAFF	TGTGCCAGCAGCCCCCTGGGGCAATACACTGAAGCTTTCTTT
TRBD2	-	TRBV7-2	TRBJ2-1	CASSLSRGGYNEQFF	TGTGCCAGCAGCTTAAGTCGGGGAGGGTACAATGAGCAGTTCTTC
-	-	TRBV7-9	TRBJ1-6	CASTPGQNSPLHF	TGTGCCAGCACCCCGGGGCAGAATTCACCCCTCCACTTT
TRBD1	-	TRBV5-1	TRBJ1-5	CASSLGTGTGQPQHF	TGCGCCAGCAGTTTAGGGACAGGGACTGGTCAGCCCCAGCATTTT
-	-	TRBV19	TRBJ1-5	CASSPGGTGGQPQHF	TGTGCCAGTAGTCCCGGGGGGACGGGGGGTCAGCCCCAGCATTTT
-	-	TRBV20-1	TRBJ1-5	CSASPQYSNQPQHF	TGCAGTGCTAGTCCCCAGTATAGCAATCAGCCCCAGCATTTT
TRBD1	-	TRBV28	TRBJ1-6	CASSGGQGGNSPLHF	TGTGCCAGCAGTGGGGGACAGGGTGGTAATTCACCCCTCCACTTT
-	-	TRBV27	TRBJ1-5	CASSLMGQPQHF	TGTGCCAGCAGTTTAATGGGACAGCCCCAGCATTTT
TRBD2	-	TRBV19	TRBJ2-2	CASSFPGTRDGELFF	TGTGCCAGTAGTTTCCCTGGGACTAGGGATGGGGAGCTGTTTTTT
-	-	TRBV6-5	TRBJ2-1	CASRADSTPYNEQFF	TGTGCCAGCAGAGCCGACAGCACGCCCTACAATGAGCAGTTCTTC
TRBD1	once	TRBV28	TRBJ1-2	CASSGGDRGLANYGYTF	TGTGCCAGCAGCGGAGGGGACAGGGGGTTAGCTAACTATGGCTACACCTTC
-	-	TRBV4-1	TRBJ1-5	CASSQESGYQPQHF	TGCGCCAGCAGCCAAGAATCGGGTTATCAGCCCCAGCATTTT
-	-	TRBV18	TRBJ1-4	CASSPQQNEKLFF	TGTGCCAGCTCACCCCAGCAGAATGAAAAACTGTTTTTT
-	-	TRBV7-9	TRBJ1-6	CASNLNQASPLHF	TGTGCCAGCAACTTGAACCAGGCCTCACCCCTCCACTTT
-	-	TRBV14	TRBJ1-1	CASSRGGTEAFF	TGTGCCAGCAGCCGAGGGGGGACTGAAGCTTTCTTT
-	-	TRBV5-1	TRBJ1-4	CASSLVGSRAEKLFF	TGCGCCAGCAGCTTGGTTGGAAGCCGCGCAGAAAAACTGTTTTTT
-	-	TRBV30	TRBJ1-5	CAWRPGLFSNQPQHF	TGTGCCTGGAGACCGGGCCTTTTTAGCAATCAGCCCCAGCATTTT
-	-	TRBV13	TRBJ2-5	CASSLGAQTWETQYF	TGTGCCAGCAGCTTAGGGGCCCAGACTTGGGAGACCCAGTACTTC
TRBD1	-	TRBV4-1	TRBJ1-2	CASSQAGTGGGYGYTF	TGCGCCAGCAGCCAAGCGGGGACAGGGGGAGGCTATGGCTACACCTTC
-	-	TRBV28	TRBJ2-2	CAIGHNRELFF	TGTGCCATCGGACACAACCGGGAGCTGTTTTTT
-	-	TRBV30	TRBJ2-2	CAWSTGPPGELFF	TGTGCCTGGAGTACGGGACCTCCCGGGGAGCTGTTTTTT
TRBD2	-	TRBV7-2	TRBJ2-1	CASSLGPIRGGSYNEQFF	TGTGCCAGCAGCTTAGGACCCATCCGGGGGGGCTCCTACAATGAGCAGTTCTTC
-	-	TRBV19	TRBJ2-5	CASSRTKETQYF	TGTGCCAGTAGCAGGACTAAAGAGACCCAGTACTTC
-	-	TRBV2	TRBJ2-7	CASSEGYEQYF	TGTGCCAGCAGTGAGGGTTACGAGCAGTACTTC
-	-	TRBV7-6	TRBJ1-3	CASSPGGRNTIYF	TGTGCCAGCAGCCCCGGGGGTAGAAACACCATATATTTT
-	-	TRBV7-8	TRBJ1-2	CASSLGENYGYTF	TGTGCCAGCAGCTTAGGGGAAAACTATGGCTACACCTTC
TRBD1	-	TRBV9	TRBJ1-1	CASSGQGNTEAFF	TGTGCCAGCAGCGGACAGGGGAACACTGAAGCTTTCTTT
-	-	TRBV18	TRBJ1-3	CASSPRTGSVSGNTIYF	TGTGCCAGCTCACCACGAACAGGGAGTGTCTCTGGAAACACCATATATTTT
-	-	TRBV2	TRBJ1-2	CASIDVDWRGYTF	TGTGCCAGCATCGACGTGGACTGGCGAGGCTACACCTTC
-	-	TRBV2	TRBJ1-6	CASRRDSPLHF	TGTGCCAGCAGGAGGGATTCACCCCTCCACTTT
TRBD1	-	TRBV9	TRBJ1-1	CASSVNRGDTEAFF	TGTGCCAGCAGCGTAAACAGGGGGGACACTGAAGCTTTCTTT
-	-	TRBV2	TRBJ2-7	CASSVVGEQYF	TGTGCCAGCAGTGTTGTCGGCGAGCAGTACTTC
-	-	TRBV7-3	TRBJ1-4	CASSATGTSDEKLFF	TGTGCCAGCAGCGCCACCGGGACCTCGGATGAAAAACTGTTTTTT
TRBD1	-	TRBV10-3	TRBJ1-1	CAISDLGQGNTEAFF	TGTGCCATCAGCGATTTGGGACAGGGGAACACTGAAGCTTTCTTT
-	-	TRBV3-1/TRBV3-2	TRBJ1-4	CASSHFTGPNEKLFF	TGTGCCAGCAGCCACTTTACAGGCCCCAATGAAAAACTGTTTTTT
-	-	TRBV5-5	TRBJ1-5	CASSLSPAGVQPQHF	TGTGCCAGCAGCTTGAGTCCCGCAGGCGTTCAGCCCCAGCATTTT